These T cell receptor beta chains were read from a single sample in a study of blood T cell repertoires in COVID-19. Sequencing was performed with immunoSEQ multiplex PCR; in TCRdb, only in-frame clones are kept and a portion is missing. This table holds about 74,000 clones, 90% found once. Sequences were obtained from peripheral blood. These receptors were taken from a man aged 50-59 years with acute or convalescent COVID-19. Each CDR3 is given with its conserved first and last residue. The listing skips clone size in some rows; elsewhere it reads once, few, many or a size class.

abundance: -; v_gene: TRBV2; CDR3aa: CASSEATGGANYGYTF
abundance: -; v_gene: TRBV7-3; CDR3aa: CASSLQGQNTGELFF
abundance: -; v_gene: TRBV6-1; CDR3aa: CASSEYLGASEKLFF
abundance: -; v_gene: TRBV6-2/TRBV6-3; CDR3aa: CASSRRQPSGNTIYF
abundance: -; v_gene: TRBV5-1; CDR3aa: CASSPTPTSGGETQYF
abundance: -; v_gene: TRBV28; CDR3aa: CASSLGTDYQGELFF
abundance: -; v_gene: TRBV28; CDR3aa: CASRGQGVDTQYF
abundance: -; v_gene: TRBV5-1; CDR3aa: CASSKAAANYGYTF
abundance: -; v_gene: TRBV29-1; CDR3aa: CSLARRSSTDTQYF
abundance: few; v_gene: TRBV2; CDR3aa: CASSKGQGNQPQHF
abundance: -; v_gene: TRBV6-5; CDR3aa: CASRRQTNTEAFF
abundance: -; v_gene: TRBV29-1; CDR3aa: CSSGRENTEAFF
abundance: -; v_gene: TRBV20-1; CDR3aa: CSASSTKNTEAFF
abundance: -; v_gene: TRBV7-9; CDR3aa: CASSLRQGAGTEAFF
abundance: -; v_gene: TRBV28; CDR3aa: CASSREKRDRSNTEAFF
abundance: -; v_gene: TRBV7-8; CDR3aa: CASSLLRGARNEQFF
abundance: once; v_gene: TRBV5-1; CDR3aa: CASSHRSGLAGVEQYF
abundance: -; v_gene: TRBV5-4; CDR3aa: CASSWPLVMEGGRHEQFF
abundance: -; v_gene: TRBV6-2/TRBV6-3; CDR3aa: CASSRTSGRQGVIVDTQYF
abundance: -; v_gene: TRBV19; CDR3aa: CASTPGIGTGELFF
abundance: -; v_gene: TRBV5-1; CDR3aa: CASSRSGSAGEETQYF
abundance: -; v_gene: TRBV11-2; CDR3aa: CASSLGQGYAYNEQFF
abundance: -; v_gene: TRBV18; CDR3aa: CASSPQNDETQYF
abundance: few; v_gene: TRBV5-5; CDR3aa: CASSLVPGQDISPQHF
abundance: -; v_gene: TRBV3-1/TRBV3-2; CDR3aa: CASSQSQGAYEQYF
abundance: -; v_gene: TRBV7-8; CDR3aa: CASSSRRYTEAFF
abundance: -; v_gene: TRBV5-8; CDR3aa: CASSFWGLGGQANYGYTF
abundance: few; v_gene: TRBV5-1; CDR3aa: CASSFYSNQPQHF
abundance: -; v_gene: TRBV10-3; CDR3aa: CAISESGRGPGNTIYF
abundance: -; v_gene: TRBV7-8; CDR3aa: CASSPFGETQYF
abundance: -; v_gene: TRBV3-1/TRBV3-2; CDR3aa: CASSQGQGAVTEAFF
abundance: once; v_gene: TRBV25-1; CDR3aa: CASSGGEVTEAFF
abundance: -; v_gene: TRBV19; CDR3aa: CASSTRGYGNEQFF
abundance: -; v_gene: TRBV5-6; CDR3aa: CASSSPGKGNTIYF
abundance: -; v_gene: TRBV24-1; CDR3aa: CATSEASGRNEQFF
abundance: -; v_gene: TRBV29-1; CDR3aa: CTGGGGLGGRSNQPQHF
abundance: -; v_gene: TRBV27; CDR3aa: CASSFGGVQPQHF